This T cell receptor (beta chain) came from a study of blood T cell repertoires in COVID-19. Study-wide background: Sites across the United States, Italy and Spain contributed samples from acute and convalescent COVID-19. In each case, the material was cDNA or gDNA derived from T cells, B-cell-depleted T cells, or PBMCs.

Generated by immunoSEQ multiplex PCR, the TCRdb table keeps only in-frame clones and is missing some. The table lists some 290,000 clones, approximately 82% of them singletons. The CDR3 has 14 residues. V lost 6 bases to trimming and J lost 1 base, with 10 bases between them. Germline CDR1 MDHEN, CDR2 SYDVKM. This chain joins TRBV28 and TRBJ1-5, with D perhaps matching TRBD1 (5 bases). The clonotype originates from a man in his 60s who had recovered from COVID-19. Specimen: peripheral blood. Here the CDR3 reads CASRGGVSNQPQHF. CDR3 in DNA: TGTGCCAGCAGGGGGGGGGTGAGCAATCAGCCCCAGCATTTT.